This T cell receptor beta chain stems from a study of PD-1 blockade in classical Hodgkin lymphoma. Worth noting for this clone: Antigen: not known.

Study results and caveats: By cycle point C4D1, TCR diversity had risen significantly in CD4+ cells (but not CD8+ cells). Patients newly diagnosed and complete responders had comparable baseline diversity.

As for time point: cycle 4 day 1 (C4D1), after 6 weeks of nivolumab. All patients relapsed after autologous stem cell transplantation, and brentuximab vedotin exposure varied. Germline V gives CDR1 SGHTA, CDR2 FQGNSA. After removal of 0 bases from V and 7 bases from J, the junction contained 9 bases not matched to a gene. The CDR3 length is 17 residues. TCRdb keeps only in-frame clones here, not all; method: immunoSEQ multiplex PCR. The data hold fewer than 50,000 clones, with more than 70% observed a single time. The V and J genes are TRBV7-2 and TRBJ2-1; TRBD2 matches at 10 bases. The origin of this receptor is a human donor with classical Hodgkin lymphoma. Sequenced material: peripheral blood mononuclear cells (PBMCs), taken before the fourth cycle of nivolumab. The chain's CDR3 is CASSLAGAGGPGNEQFF. DNA of the CDR3: TGTGCCAGCAGCTTAGCCGGAGCGGGGGGGCCCGGTAATGAGCAGTTCTTC.